These T cell receptor beta chains were read from a single sample in a study of cytomegalovirus exposure and HLA in healthy donors. TCRdb keeps only in-frame clones here, not all; method: immunoSEQ multiplex PCR. The sample yields roughly 120,000 clones, of which the top ten take up approximately 6.2%. The sample was PBMCs. The receptors shown here come from a man aged 35-49 years in good health and CMV-seropositive. Both conserved end residues are part of each CDR3. The D gene is left open where the match is weak.

V	J	D	CDR3	DNA
TRBV2	TRBJ2-5	.	CASSVSRQETQYF	TGTGCCAGCAGTGTCTCCAGACAAGAGACCCAGTACTTC
TRBV19	TRBJ1-5	.	CASQSGTAYSNQPQHF	TGTGCCAGCCAGAGCGGGACGGCGTATAGCAATCAGCCCCAGCATTTT
TRBV9	TRBJ1-2	TRBD1	CASSVGGQGNYGYTF	TGTGCCAGCAGCGTAGGCGGACAGGGTAACTATGGCTACACCTTC
TRBV28	TRBJ1-5	.	CASRSYSYSNQPQHF	TGTGCCAGCAGATCTTACAGCTATAGCAATCAGCCCCAGCATTTT
TRBV14	TRBJ1-1	TRBD1	CASSQSALGGETFF	TGTGCCAGCAGTCAGTCCGCTTTAGGGGGCGAGACTTTCTTT
TRBV19	TRBJ2-2	TRBD1	CASSILTGGTPPANTGELFF	TGTGCCAGTAGTATCCTAACAGGGGGCACTCCACCCGCGAACACCGGGGAGCTGTTTTTT
TRBV19	TRBJ2-7	TRBD1	CASSIVPTTGLNEQYF	TGTGCCAGTAGTATAGTCCCAACGACAGGGCTCAACGAGCAGTACTTC
TRBV18	TRBJ2-7	TRBD2	CASSRAPSGGIYEQYF	TGTGCCAGCTCACGGGCACCTAGCGGGGGGATATACGAGCAGTACTTC
TRBV7-2	TRBJ2-7	.	CASSYFTAYEQYF	TGTGCCAGCAGCTACTTCACCGCCTACGAGCAGTACTTC
TRBV19	TRBJ1-1	.	CASGQFLAGAFF	TGTGCCAGTGGACAGTTCTTGGCCGGAGCTTTCTTT
TRBV2	TRBJ1-6	.	CASSQPITSSYNSPLHF	TGTGCCAGCAGTCAACCAATAACGAGCTCCTATAATTCACCCCTCCACTTT